The present TCR beta chain was sequenced within a study of cytomegalovirus exposure and HLA in healthy donors. Study-wide results and caveats: As was reported, the classifier diagnosed cytomegalovirus status with high specificity and sensitivity. Altogether, 160 or so TCR beta chains were recorded as cytomegalovirus-associated. A few CMV-associated chains were confirmed in vitro to be specific for CMV antigens.

This clone has just one count. What it recognizes is unknown. The length of the CDR3 is 17 residues. From germline, CDR1 is SGHNT and CDR2 YYREEE (reference sequence). V trimming: 1 base; J trimming: 4 bases; junction bases outside the gene matches: 6. The assay was immunoSEQ multiplex PCR, and TCRdb's table has in-frame clones only and misses some. The repertoire includes under 400,000 clones, roughly 90% of them detected once, and roughly 0.83% sits in the top ten. Sequences were obtained from PBMCs. This receptor was identified in a woman younger than 35 in good health and CMV-seronegative. The V gene is TRBV5-4, the J gene TRBJ2-5, with 14 positions matching TRBD2. The CDR3 protein is CASSLRLAGGSSETQYF. CDR3 in DNA: TGTGCCAGCAGCTTGCGACTAGCGGGAGGGTCCTCAGAGACCCAGTACTTC.